This T cell receptor (beta chain) comes out of a study of technical replicates of blood from a few donors. Data came from immunoSEQ multiplex PCR; TCRdb stores just in-frame clones and leaves some out. Among around 78,000 clones listed, 85% to 95% were seen once. Germline trimming cut 1 base from V and 3 bases from J; bases unmatched to any gene: 7. This CDR3 has 16 amino acids. Germline values: CDR1 SGHDT, CDR2 YYEEEE. The rearrangement links TRBV5-6 to TRBJ2-3; 8 nucleotides align to TRBD2. Sequenced: T cells isolated from PBMCs. The receptor's source is a human donor in good health. DNA of the CDR3: TGTGCCAGCAGCTTGTGGGGGGGCGGGGGGACAGATACGCAGTATTTT. Translating gives CASSLWGGGGTDTQYF.